One sample yielded the 11 T cell receptor beta chains listed below, sequenced in a study of cytomegalovirus exposure and HLA in healthy donors. PCR used 60 Vbeta primers and 13 Jbeta primers. Sequencing used immunoSEQ multiplex PCR; TCRdb keeps in-frame clones, though not all of them. The sample lists 150,000 to 160,000 clones, 70% to 80% seen once, with approximately 7.7% in the top ten. Sequencing was performed on PBMCs. The receptors were gathered from a man between 25 and 39 years old in good health and CMV-seropositive.

The chain joins TRBV6-1 to TRBJ2-7, with 10 bases aligning to TRBD1. This CDR3 region has 15 residues. J lost 3 bases, V lost 8 bases, and 10 bases had no gene match. Germline V gives CDR1 MNHNS, CDR2 SASEGT. The CDR3 loop reads CASANPGQGNYEQYF. The DNA of the CDR3 is TGTGCCAGCGCCAATCCGGGACAGGGGAACTACGAGCAGTACTTC.

This clone was counted only a few times. J is TRBJ1-1 and V is TRBV30, with TRBD1 as a possible D gene (5 bases). The germline gives CDR1 GTSNPN, CDR2 SVGIG (reference sequence). V lost 5 bases to trimming and J lost 5 bases, with 15 bases between them. The CDR3 covers 13 residues. This chain's CDR3 is CAWERRGMTEAFF. The CDR3 region has the DNA TGTGCCTGGGAGAGAAGGGGTATGACTGAAGCTTTCTTT.

The chain recombines TRBV28 with TRBJ2-1; 9 bases line up with TRBD2. The CDR3 is 16 residues long. Losses at the gene ends were 8 bases for V and 5 bases for J; bases not matched to a gene: 13. In germline, CDR1 is MDHEN, CDR2 SYDVKM. CDR3 region: CASRLGDSGRNNEQFF. CDR3 bases: TGTGCCAGCCGCCTAGGGGACAGCGGGAGGAACAATGAGCAGTTCTTC.

A few counts support this clone. The rearrangement links TRBV7-2 to TRBJ2-1; 8 bases align to TRBD2. The V gene end was trimmed by 5 bases and the J gene end by 3 bases; junction bases not matched to a gene: 9. This CDR3 has 16 amino acids. Germline assignment: CDR1 SGHTA and CDR2 FQGNSA. The CDR3 is CASSLVTSGLYNEQFF. CDR3 bases: TGTGCCAGCAGCCTCGTAACTAGCGGTCTCTACAATGAGCAGTTCTTC.

This chain connects TRBV5-4 to TRBJ2-1; D is unclear. The germline V gene has CDR1 SGHNT and CDR2 YYREEE (reference sequence). The CDR3 has 14 amino acids. V was shortened by 4 bases and J by 5 bases, with 13 bases between the two germline ends. In nucleotides, the CDR3 is TGTGCCAGCAGCCTAAATCTTCCTAACAATGAGCAGTTCTTC. Translation: CASSLNLPNNEQFF.

The V and J genes are TRBV25-1 and TRBJ2-2; D is unclear. The CDR3 covers 14 residues. CDR1 and CDR2 (germline): MGHDK, SYGVNS. The germline V and J ends were trimmed by 3 bases and 1 base, with 6 bases remaining between them. Written as DNA, the CDR3 is TGTGCCAGCAGTGACAGAAGGAACACCGGGGAGCTGTTTTTT. Residues: CASSDRRNTGELFF.

V gene TRBV4-3 combines with J gene TRBJ2-1, with 8 bases that match TRBD2. Germline CDR1 and CDR2: LGHNA and YSLEER. The CDR3 is 19 residues long. J was trimmed by 1 base and V by 1 base; bases with no gene match: 12. CDR3 loop: CASSQGVGAGGPSYNEQFF. In DNA form, the CDR3 reads TGCGCCAGCAGCCAAGGGGTCGGGGCGGGGGGACCTTCCTACAATGAGCAGTTCTTC.

This clone is a singleton in its sample. The rearrangement uses TRBV5-1 and TRBJ1-5, with 8 nucleotides matching TRBD1. The CDR3 has 15 amino acids. The ends lost 0 bases at V and 6 bases at J; junction bases unmatched: 5. Per the germline V gene, CDR1 is SGHRS and CDR2 is YFSETQ. This CDR3 reads CASSLGRGQGQPQHF. In nucleotides, the CDR3 is TGCGCCAGCAGCTTGGGCAGGGGGCAGGGTCAGCCCCAGCATTTT.

V and J are TRBV6-1 and TRBJ2-1; a possible D gene is TRBD2 (7 bases). The CDR3 totals 15 residues. V was shortened by 8 bases and J by 1 base, with 15 bases between the two germline ends. Per the germline V gene, CDR1 is MNHNS and CDR2 is SASEGT. The CDR3 protein is CASPGEGGSYNEQFF. CDR3 sequence (DNA): TGTGCCAGCCCCGGGGAGGGGGGGTCCTACAATGAGCAGTTCTTC.

The chain is built from TRBV5-1 and TRBJ2-1; tentatively, D is TRBD2 (7 bases). The CDR3 is 14 residues long. Trimming removed 3 bases from V and 5 bases from J, with 12 bases in between. Germline V gives CDR1 SGHRS, CDR2 YFSETQ. The CDR3: CASSSGGANNEQFF. The CDR3 coding sequence is TGCGCCAGCAGCTCTGGGGGGGCGAACAATGAGCAGTTCTTC.

This chain joins TRBV4-3 and TRBJ2-7; the D gene is possibly TRBD1 (5 bases). Trimming left V 0 bases short and J 1 base short, with 10 bases between. The CDR3 runs 15 residues. Looked up from germline, CDR1 is LGHNA and CDR2 is YSLEER. CDR3 nucleotide sequence: TGCGCCAGCAGCCAAGATGGGGCGTTTTCCTACGAGCAGTACTTC. This sequence encodes CASSQDGAFSYEQYF.